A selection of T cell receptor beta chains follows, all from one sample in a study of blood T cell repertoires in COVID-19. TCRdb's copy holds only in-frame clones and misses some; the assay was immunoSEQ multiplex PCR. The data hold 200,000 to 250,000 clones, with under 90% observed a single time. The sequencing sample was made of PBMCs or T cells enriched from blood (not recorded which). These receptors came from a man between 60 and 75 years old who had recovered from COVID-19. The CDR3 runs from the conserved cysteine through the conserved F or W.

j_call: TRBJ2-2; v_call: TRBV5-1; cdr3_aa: CASSTRPPGQGNTGELFF
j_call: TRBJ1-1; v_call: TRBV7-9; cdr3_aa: CASSLAGPGEAFF
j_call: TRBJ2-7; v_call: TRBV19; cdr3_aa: CASSVGLAYEQYF
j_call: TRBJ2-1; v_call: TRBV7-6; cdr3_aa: CASSQTGGREQFF
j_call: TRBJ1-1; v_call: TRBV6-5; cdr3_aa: CASSKSGQGRTEAFF
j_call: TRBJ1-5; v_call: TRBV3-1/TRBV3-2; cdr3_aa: CASSQGHTGLGSNQPQHF
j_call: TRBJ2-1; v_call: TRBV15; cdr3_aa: CATSRGWDRGEQFF
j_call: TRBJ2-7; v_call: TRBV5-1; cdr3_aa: CASSRESSGPTYEQYF
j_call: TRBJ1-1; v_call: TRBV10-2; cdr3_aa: CASSRTGVNTEAFF
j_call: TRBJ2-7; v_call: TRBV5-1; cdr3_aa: CASSLVAGSSYEQYF
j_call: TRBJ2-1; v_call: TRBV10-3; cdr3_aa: CAISEKTSGGFDEQFF
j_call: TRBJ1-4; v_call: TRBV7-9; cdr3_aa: CASSTYRGRGEKLFF
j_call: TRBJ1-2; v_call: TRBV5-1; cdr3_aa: CATRPGQSNYGYTF
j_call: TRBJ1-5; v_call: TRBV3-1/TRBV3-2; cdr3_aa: CASSQGPAGQPQHF
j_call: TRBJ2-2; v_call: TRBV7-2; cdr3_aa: CAGTGLKNTGELFF
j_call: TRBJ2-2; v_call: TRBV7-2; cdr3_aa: CASSLDWAPNTGELFF
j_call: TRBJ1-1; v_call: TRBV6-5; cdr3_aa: CASLRGTEAFF
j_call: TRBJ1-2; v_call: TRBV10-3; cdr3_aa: CAISVQGADYGYTF
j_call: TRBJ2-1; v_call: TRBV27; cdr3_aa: CASRSMSSYNEQFF
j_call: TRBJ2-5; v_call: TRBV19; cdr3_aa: CASSPRTGKGSGETQYF
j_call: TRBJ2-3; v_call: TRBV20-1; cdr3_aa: CSASSGGNTDTQYF
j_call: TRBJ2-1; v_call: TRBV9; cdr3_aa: CASSVTPSYEQFF
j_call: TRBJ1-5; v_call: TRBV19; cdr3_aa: CASRERTGSNQPQHF
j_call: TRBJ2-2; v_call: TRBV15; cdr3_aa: CATSTWTSGGAGELFF
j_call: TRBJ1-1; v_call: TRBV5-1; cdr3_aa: CASSSDRENTEAFF
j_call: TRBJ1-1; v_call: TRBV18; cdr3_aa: CASSPDSWGEAFF
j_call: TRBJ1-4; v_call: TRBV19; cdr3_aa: CASTATGGHEKLFF